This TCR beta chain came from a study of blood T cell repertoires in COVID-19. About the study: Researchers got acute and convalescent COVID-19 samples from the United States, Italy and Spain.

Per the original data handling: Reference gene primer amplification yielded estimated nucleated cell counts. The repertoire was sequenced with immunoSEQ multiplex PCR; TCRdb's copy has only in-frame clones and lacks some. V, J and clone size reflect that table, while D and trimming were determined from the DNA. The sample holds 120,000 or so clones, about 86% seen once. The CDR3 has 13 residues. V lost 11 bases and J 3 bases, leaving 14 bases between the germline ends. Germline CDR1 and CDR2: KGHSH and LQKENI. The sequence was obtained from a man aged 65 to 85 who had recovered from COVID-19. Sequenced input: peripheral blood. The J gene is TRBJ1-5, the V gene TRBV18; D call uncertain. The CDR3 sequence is CASQEGSNQPQHF. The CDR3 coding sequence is TGTGCCTCACAAGAGGGTTCCAATCAGCCCCAGCATTTT.